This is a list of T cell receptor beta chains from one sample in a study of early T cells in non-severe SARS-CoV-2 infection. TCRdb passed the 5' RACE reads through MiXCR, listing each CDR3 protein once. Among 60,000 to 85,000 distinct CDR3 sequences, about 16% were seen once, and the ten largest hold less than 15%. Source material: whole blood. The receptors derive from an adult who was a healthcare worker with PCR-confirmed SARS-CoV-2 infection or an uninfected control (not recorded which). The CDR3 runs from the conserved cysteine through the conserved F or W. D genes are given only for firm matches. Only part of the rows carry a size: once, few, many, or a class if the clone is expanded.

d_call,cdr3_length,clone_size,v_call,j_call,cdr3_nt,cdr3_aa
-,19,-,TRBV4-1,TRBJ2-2,TGCGCCAGCAGCCAAGATGAACGGACAGGGAGGGTGAACACCGGGGAGCTGTTTTTT,CASSQDERTGRVNTGELFF
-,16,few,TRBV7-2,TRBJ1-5,TGTGCCAGCAGCTTAGAGGGGTGGCCTAGCAATCAGCCCCAGCATTTT,CASSLEGWPSNQPQHF
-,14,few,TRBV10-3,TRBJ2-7,TGTGCCATCAGTGATGAGGGGGGGCCATCCGAGCAGTACTTC,CAISDEGGPSEQYF
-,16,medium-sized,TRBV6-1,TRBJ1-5,TGTGCCAGCAACACGTGGATCGAAGATAGCAATCAGCCCCAGCATTTT,CASNTWIEDSNQPQHF
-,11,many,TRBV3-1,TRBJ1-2,TGTGCCAGCAGTCTCAACTATGGCTACACCTTC,CASSLNYGYTF
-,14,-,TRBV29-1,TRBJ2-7,TGCAGCGTTAGTCGTGAAGGGGCCTATTACGAGCAGTACTTC,CSVSREGAYYEQYF
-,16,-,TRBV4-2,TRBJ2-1,TGTGCCAGCAGCCAAGATCCCGGAACGGGCGGCAATGAGCAGTTCTTC,CASSQDPGTGGNEQFF
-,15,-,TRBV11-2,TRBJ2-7,TGTGCCAGCAGCTTGTCTCTAAAAGCAGCCTACGAGCAGTACTTC,CASSLSLKAAYEQYF
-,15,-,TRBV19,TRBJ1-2,TGTGCCAGTAGTACCTCCCGGAGGGTCCTCTATGGCTACACCTTC,CASSTSRRVLYGYTF
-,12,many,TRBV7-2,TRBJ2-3,TGTGCCAGCAGCTTACGGGCAGATACGCAGTATTTT,CASSLRADTQYF
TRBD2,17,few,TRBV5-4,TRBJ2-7,TGTGCCAGCAGCTTTTTGCCCCGGACTAGCAGTTCCTACGAGCAGTACTTC,CASSFLPRTSSSYEQYF
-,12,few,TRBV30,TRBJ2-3,TGTGCCTGGAGTCCAGTTACAGATACGCAGTATTTT,CAWSPVTDTQYF
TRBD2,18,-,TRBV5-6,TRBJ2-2,TGTGCCAGCAGCTTGGGGGTTTGGACTAGCACGAACACCGGGGAGCTGTTTTTT,CASSLGVWTSTNTGELFF
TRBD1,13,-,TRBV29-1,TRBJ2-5,TGCAGCGTTGAGGGGACAGGGCGAGAGACCCAGTACTTC,CSVEGTGRETQYF
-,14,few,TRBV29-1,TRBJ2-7,TGCAGCGTTGAGGGGGTTGGGACCGACTACGAGCAGTACTTC,CSVEGVGTDYEQYF
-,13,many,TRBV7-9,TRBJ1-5,TGTGCCAGCAGCTCCGAGGGGGGTCAGCCCCAGCATTTT,CASSSEGGQPQHF
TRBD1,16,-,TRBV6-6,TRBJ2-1,TGTGCCAGCAGTTACGACAGGGGAAGCTCCTACAATGAGCAGTTCTTC,CASSYDRGSSYNEQFF
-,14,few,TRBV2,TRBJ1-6,TGTGCCAGCAGTCAACAGGGAAATTATTCACCCCTCCACTTT,CASSQQGNYSPLHF
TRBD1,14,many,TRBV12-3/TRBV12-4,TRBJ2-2,TGTGCCAGCAGGCCAAATCCGGGACAGGGAAGGTTGTTTTTT,CASRPNPGQGRLFF
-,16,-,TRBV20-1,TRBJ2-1,TGCAGTGCTCAGAGCATCCCCCACGTGACCAACAATGAGCAGTTCTTC,CSAQSIPHVTNNEQFF
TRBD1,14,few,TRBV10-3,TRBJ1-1,TGTGCCATCAGGGGTCAGACAGGGTTGACTGAAGCTTTCTTT,CAIRGQTGLTEAFF
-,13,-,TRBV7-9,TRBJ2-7,TGTGTCAGCAGGTCAGGACTGACCTACGAGCAGTACTTC,CVSRSGLTYEQYF
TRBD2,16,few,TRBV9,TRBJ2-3,TGTGCCAGCAGCCCATTCTGGACTAGCGGCACAGATACGCAGTATTTT,CASSPFWTSGTDTQYF
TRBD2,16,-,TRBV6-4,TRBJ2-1,TGTGCCAGCAGTGGACGACTAGCGGGGGGGCTCAATGAGCAGTTCTTC,CASSGRLAGGLNEQFF
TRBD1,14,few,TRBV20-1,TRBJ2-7,TGCAGTGCTAGCAGACAGGGGGGAAACTACGAGCAGTACTTC,CSASRQGGNYEQYF
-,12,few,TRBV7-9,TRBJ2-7,TGTGCCAGCAGTGGACCAGGGAGTGGGCAGTACTTC,CASSGPGSGQYF
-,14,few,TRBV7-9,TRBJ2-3,TGTGCCAGCAGCTTAGACGAGGGAACAGATACGCAGTATTTT,CASSLDEGTDTQYF